The source of this T cell receptor (beta chain) is a study of blood T cell repertoires in COVID-19. Background on the study: Researchers got acute and convalescent COVID-19 samples from the United States, Italy and Spain. PBMCs, B-cell-depleted T cells, or T cells were the source of the cDNA or gDNA that made up the material.

Germline-derived CDR1 and CDR2 are SGHTA and FQGTGA. The CDR3 length is 15 residues. Trimming shortened V by 4 bases and J by 0 bases, and 10 bases separated the two germline ends. Method: immunoSEQ multiplex PCR; TCRdb's copy keeps in-frame clones and lacks some. This table holds 50,000 to 70,000 clones, about 85% found once. Source material: peripheral blood. The sequence was obtained from a woman between 65 and 79 years old with active COVID-19. This sequence joins TRBV7-3 and TRBJ2-1, with D perhaps matching TRBD1 (6 bases). CDR3 nucleotide sequence: TGTGCCAGCAGCTCAGGGGCAAACTCCTACAATGAGCAGTTCTTC. This codes for CASSSGANSYNEQFF. Full variable domain (remainder filled in from reference TRBV7-3 and TRBJ2-1): GAGVSQTPSNKVTEKGKYVELRCDPISGHTALYWYRQSLGQGPEFLIYFQGTGAADDSGLPNDRFFAVRPEGSVSTLKIQRTERGDSAVYLCASSSGANSYNEQFFGPGTRLTVL.